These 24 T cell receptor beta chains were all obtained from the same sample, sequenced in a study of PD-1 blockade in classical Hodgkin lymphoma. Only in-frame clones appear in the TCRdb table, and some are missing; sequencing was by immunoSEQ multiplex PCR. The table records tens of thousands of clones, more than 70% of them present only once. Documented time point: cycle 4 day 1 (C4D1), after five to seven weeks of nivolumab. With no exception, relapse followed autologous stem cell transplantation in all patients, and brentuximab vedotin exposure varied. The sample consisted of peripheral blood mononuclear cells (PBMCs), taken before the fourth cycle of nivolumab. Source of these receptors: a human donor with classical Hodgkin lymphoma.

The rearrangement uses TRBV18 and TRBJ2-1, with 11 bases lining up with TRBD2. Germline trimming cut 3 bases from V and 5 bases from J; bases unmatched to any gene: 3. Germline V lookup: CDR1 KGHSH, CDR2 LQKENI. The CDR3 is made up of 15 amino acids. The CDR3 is CASSPPGLADNEQFF. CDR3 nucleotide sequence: TGTGCCAGCTCACCTCCGGGACTAGCGGACAATGAGCAGTTCTTC.

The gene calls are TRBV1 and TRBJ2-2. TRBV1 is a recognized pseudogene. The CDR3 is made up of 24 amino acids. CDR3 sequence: CTSSQDEWTGPGRTGGKDTGELFF. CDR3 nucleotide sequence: TGCACCAGCAGCCAAGATGAATGGACAGGCCCCGGCCGAACGGGAGGTAAGGACACCGGGGAGCTGTTTTTT.

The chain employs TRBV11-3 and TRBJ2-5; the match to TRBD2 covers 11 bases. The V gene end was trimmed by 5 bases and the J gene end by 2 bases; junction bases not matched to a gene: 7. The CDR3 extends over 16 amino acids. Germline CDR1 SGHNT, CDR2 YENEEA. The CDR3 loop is CASSPGLAELQETQYF. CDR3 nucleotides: TGTGCCAGCAGCCCGGGACTAGCGGAGCTACAAGAGACCCAGTACTTC.

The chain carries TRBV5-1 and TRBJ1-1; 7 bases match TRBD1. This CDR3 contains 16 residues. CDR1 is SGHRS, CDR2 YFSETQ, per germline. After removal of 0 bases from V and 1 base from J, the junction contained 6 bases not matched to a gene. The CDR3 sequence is CASSLAFRDRNTEAFF. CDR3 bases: TGCGCCAGCAGCTTGGCATTCCGGGACAGGAACACTGAAGCTTTCTTT.

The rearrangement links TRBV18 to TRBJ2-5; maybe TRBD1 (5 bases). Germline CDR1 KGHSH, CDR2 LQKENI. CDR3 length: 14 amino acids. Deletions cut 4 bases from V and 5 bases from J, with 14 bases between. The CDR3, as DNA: TGTGCCAGCTCACGAAACCCCCCAGGGGAGACCCAGTACTTC. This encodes CASSRNPPGETQYF.

CDR3 coding DNA: TGCAGCGTGGGCGGGCCCAGCTACGAGCAGTACTTC. Translating gives CSVGGPSYEQYF. The rearrangement links TRBV29-1 to TRBJ2-7; D might be TRBD2 (5 bases). The CDR3 length is 12 residues. V was pared by 6 bases and J by 3 bases, with 12 bases between. Germline V gene data show CDR1 as SQVTM and CDR2 as ANQGSEA.

CDR3 sequence reads: CASSLRQLPRNTIYF. In nucleotides, the CDR3 is TGTGCCAGCAGCTTAAGACAGCTGCCTAGGAACACCATATATTTT. This chain uses TRBV7-9 with TRBJ1-3, with D perhaps matching TRBD1 (5 bases). The CDR3 runs 15 residues. V lost 2 bases and J lost 7, with 15 bases in between. CDR1 is SEHNR and CDR2 is FQNEAQ in the germline V gene (reference sequence).

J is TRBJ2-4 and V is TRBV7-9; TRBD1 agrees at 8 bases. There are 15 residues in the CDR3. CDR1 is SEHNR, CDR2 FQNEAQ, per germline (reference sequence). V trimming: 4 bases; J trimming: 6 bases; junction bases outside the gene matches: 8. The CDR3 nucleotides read TGTGCCAGCAGCTCCGGACAGGGTCGTCGAAACATTCAGTACTTC. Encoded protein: CASSSGQGRRNIQYF.

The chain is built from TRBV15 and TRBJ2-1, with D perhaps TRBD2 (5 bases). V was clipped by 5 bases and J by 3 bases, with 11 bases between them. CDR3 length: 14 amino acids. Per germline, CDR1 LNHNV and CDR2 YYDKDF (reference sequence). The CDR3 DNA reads TGTGCCACCAGCGTCGGACTGGACTACAATGAGCAGTTCTTC. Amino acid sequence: CATSVGLDYNEQFF.

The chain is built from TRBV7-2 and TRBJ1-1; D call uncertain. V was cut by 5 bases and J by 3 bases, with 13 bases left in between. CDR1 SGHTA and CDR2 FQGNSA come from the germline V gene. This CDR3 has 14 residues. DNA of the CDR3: TGTGCCAGCAGCCTACGAGTTGGGGACACTGAAGCTTTCTTT. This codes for CASSLRVGDTEAFF.

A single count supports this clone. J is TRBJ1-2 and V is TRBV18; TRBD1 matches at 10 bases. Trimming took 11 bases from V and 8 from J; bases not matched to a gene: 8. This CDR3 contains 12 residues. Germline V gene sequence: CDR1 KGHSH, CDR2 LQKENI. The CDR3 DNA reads TGTGCCTCCGACAGGGGGCTCGACGGCTACACCTTC. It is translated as CASDRGLDGYTF.

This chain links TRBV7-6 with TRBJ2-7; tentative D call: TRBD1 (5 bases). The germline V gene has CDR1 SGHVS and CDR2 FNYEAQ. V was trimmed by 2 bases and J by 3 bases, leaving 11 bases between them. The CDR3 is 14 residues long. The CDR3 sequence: CASSLWNRNYEQYF. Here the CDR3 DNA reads TGTGCCAGCAGCTTATGGAACAGGAACTACGAGCAGTACTTC.

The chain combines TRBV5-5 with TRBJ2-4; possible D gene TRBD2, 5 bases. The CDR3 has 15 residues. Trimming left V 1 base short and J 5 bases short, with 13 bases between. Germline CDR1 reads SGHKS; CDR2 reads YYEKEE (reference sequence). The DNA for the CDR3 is TGTGCCAGCAGCTTGATAGGGAGCCTCCAAAACATTCAGTACTTC. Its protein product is CASSLIGSLQNIQYF.

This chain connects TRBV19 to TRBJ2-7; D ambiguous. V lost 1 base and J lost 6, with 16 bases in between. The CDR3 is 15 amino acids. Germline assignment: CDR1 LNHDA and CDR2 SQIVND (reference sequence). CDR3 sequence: CASSIVAGLDSEQYF. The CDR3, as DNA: TGTGCCAGTAGTATAGTCGCTGGTTTAGATAGCGAGCAGTACTTC. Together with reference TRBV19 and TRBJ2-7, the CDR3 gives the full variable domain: DGGITQSPKYLFRKEGQNVTLSCEQNLNHDAMYWYRQDPGQGLRLIYYSQIVNDFQKGDIAEGYSVSREKKESFPLTVTSAQKNPTAFYLCASSIVAGLDSEQYFGPGTRLTVT.

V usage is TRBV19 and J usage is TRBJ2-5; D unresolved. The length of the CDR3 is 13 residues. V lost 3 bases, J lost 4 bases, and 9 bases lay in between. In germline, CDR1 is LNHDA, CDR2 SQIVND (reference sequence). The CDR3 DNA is TGTGCCAGTAGTATGTCCCCCGTAGAGACCCAGTACTTC. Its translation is CASSMSPVETQYF. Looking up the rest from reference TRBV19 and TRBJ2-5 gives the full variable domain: DGGITQSPKYLFRKEGQNVTLSCEQNLNHDAMYWYRQDPGQGLRLIYYSQIVNDFQKGDIAEGYSVSREKKESFPLTVTSAQKNPTAFYLCASSMSPVETQYFGPGTRLLVL.

The CDR3 protein is CASSVTGRRKLFF. CDR3 nucleotide sequence: TGTGCCAGCAGTGTTACCGGGAGACGGAAACTGTTTTTT. The chain is built from TRBV28 and TRBJ1-4, with D unresolved. The germline V and J ends were trimmed by 5 bases and 11 bases, with 15 bases remaining between them. The germline CDR1 and CDR2 sequences are MDHEN and SYDVKM. CDR3 length: 13 residues.

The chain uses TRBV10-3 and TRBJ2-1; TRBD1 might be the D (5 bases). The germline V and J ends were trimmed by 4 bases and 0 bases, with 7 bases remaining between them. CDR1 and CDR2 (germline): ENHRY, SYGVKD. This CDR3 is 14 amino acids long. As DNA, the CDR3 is TGTGCCATCAGTGGACAGCTCTCCTACAATGAGCAGTTCTTC. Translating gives CAISGQLSYNEQFF.

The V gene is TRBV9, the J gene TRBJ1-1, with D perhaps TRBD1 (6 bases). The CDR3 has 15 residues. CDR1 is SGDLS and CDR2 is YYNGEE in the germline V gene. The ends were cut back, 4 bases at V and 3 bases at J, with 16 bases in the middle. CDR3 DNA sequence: TGTGCCAGCAGCCCCCGGACAGCGAGGTACACTGAAGCTTTCTTT. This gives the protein CASSPRTARYTEAFF.

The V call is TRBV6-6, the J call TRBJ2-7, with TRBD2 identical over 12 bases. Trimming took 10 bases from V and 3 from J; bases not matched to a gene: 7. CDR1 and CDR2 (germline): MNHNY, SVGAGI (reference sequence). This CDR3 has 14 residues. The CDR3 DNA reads TGTGCCACGGCAGGACTAGCGGGAATCTACGAGCAGTACTTC. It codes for CATAGLAGIYEQYF.

The CDR3 DNA is TGTGCCAGCAGCGTAGAACTAGCGGGAGTGGGTGATACGCAGTATTTT. This gives the protein CASSVELAGVGDTQYF. The chain combines TRBV9 with TRBJ2-3; 11 bases align to TRBD2. Germline CDR1 reads SGDLS; CDR2 reads YYNGEE. The CDR3 runs to 16 residues. The junction had 6 bases not matched to a gene; V was cut back by 0 bases and J by 6 bases.

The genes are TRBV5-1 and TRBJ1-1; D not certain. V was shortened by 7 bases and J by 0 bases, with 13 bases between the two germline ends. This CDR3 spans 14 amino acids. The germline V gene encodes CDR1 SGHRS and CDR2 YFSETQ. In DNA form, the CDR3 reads TGCGCCAGCTCTTCTGGGCAGATGAACACTGAAGCTTTCTTT. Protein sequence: CASSSGQMNTEAFF.

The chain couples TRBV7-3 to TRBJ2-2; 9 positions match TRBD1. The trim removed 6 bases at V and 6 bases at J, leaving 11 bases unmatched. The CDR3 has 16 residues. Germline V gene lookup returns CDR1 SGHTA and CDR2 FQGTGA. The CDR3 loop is CASSSTGTGLAGELFF. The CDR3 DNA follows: TGTGCCAGCAGTTCAACCGGGACAGGGTTGGCCGGGGAGCTGTTTTTT.

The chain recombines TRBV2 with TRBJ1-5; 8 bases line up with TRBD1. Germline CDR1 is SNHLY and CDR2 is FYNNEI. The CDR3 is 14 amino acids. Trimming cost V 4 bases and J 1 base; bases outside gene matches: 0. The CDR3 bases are TGTGCCAGCAGTGGACAGGGGAGCAATCAGCCCCAGCATTTT. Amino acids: CASSGQGSNQPQHF. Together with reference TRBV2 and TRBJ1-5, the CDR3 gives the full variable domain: EPEVTQTPSHQVTQMGQEVILRCVPISNHLYFYWYRQILGQKVEFLVSFYNNEISEKSEIFDDQFSVERPDGSNFTLKIRSTKLEDSAMYFCASSGQGSNQPQHFGDGTRLSIL.

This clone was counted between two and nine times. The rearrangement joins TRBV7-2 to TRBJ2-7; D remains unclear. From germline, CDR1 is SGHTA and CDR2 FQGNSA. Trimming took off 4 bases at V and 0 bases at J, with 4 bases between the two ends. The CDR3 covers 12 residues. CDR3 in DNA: TGTGCCAGCAGCTACTACTCCTACGAGCAGTACTTC. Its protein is CASSYYSYEQYF.